These T cell receptor beta chains were read from a single sample in a study of OX40 agonist ivuxolimab in advanced cancers. The assay was immunoSEQ multiplex PCR, and TCRdb's table has in-frame clones only and misses some. The sample has around 72,000 clones, roughly 81% seen once. Here the sequenced sample was CD4+ or CD8+ T cells sorted from blood, taken in a trial of the OX40 agonist ivuxolimab. All receptors derive from an adult with an advanced solid tumor such as melanoma, head and neck, liver or kidney cancer. Each CDR3 is given with its conserved first and last residue. Each record gives: CDR3 length, clone size, D gene, J gene, V gene, CDR3 protein, CDR3 DNA. The D gene is left open where the match is weak. Expanded clones get a size class; other rows say once, few or many, or leave the size out.

cdr3_length: 12; clone_size: few; d_call: .; j_call: TRBJ2-7; v_call: TRBV29-1; cdr3_aa: CSVAGDGYEQYF; cdr3_nt: TGCAGCGTAGCCGGGGACGGATACGAGCAGTACTTC
cdr3_length: 18; clone_size: .; d_call: TRBD1; j_call: TRBJ2-1; v_call: TRBV6-1; cdr3_aa: CASSGLTGGYGRENEQFF; cdr3_nt: TGTGCCAGCAGTGGTTTGACAGGGGGTTACGGTCGGGAAAATGAGCAGTTCTTC
cdr3_length: 15; clone_size: .; d_call: .; j_call: TRBJ2-5; v_call: TRBV5-1; cdr3_aa: CASNKGGLPQETQYF; cdr3_nt: TGCGCCAGCAACAAGGGTGGACTCCCACAAGAGACCCAGTACTTC
cdr3_length: 15; clone_size: once; d_call: .; j_call: TRBJ2-5; v_call: TRBV7-9; cdr3_aa: CASSLARLVKETQYF; cdr3_nt: TGTGCCAGCAGCTTAGCGCGGCTAGTTAAGGAGACCCAGTACTTC
cdr3_length: 14; clone_size: few; d_call: TRBD2; j_call: TRBJ2-1; v_call: TRBV10-3; cdr3_aa: CATLTSGRLNEQFF; cdr3_nt: TGTGCCACCCTGACTAGCGGGAGGTTGAATGAGCAGTTCTTC
cdr3_length: 13; clone_size: .; d_call: TRBD1; j_call: TRBJ1-4; v_call: TRBV2; cdr3_aa: CASNRGGGEKLFF; cdr3_nt: TGTGCCAGCAACAGGGGCGGGGGGGAAAAACTGTTTTTT
cdr3_length: 15; clone_size: .; d_call: .; j_call: TRBJ2-7; v_call: TRBV7-9; cdr3_aa: CASSSQGGTDYEQYF; cdr3_nt: TGTGCCAGCAGCTCCCAGGGGGGGACAGACTACGAGCAGTACTTC
cdr3_length: 19; clone_size: .; d_call: TRBD2; j_call: TRBJ2-2; v_call: TRBV28; cdr3_aa: CASSPLPLGLAVNTGELFF; cdr3_nt: TGTGCCAGCAGTCCATTACCCCTCGGACTAGCGGTGAACACCGGGGAGCTGTTTTTT
cdr3_length: 15; clone_size: once; d_call: TRBD1; j_call: TRBJ1-4; v_call: TRBV6-5; cdr3_aa: CASSVLSRQGEKLFF; cdr3_nt: TGTGCCAGCAGTGTCCTAAGTAGACAGGGTGAAAAACTGTTTTTT
cdr3_length: 15; clone_size: .; d_call: TRBD1; j_call: TRBJ2-7; v_call: TRBV7-9; cdr3_aa: CASSASGTGAYEQYF; cdr3_nt: TGTGCCAGCAGCGCCTCCGGGACAGGGGCCTACGAGCAGTACTTC
cdr3_length: 16; clone_size: .; d_call: TRBD1; j_call: TRBJ2-7; v_call: TRBV23-1; cdr3_aa: CASSYQNRGWAYEQYF; cdr3_nt: TGCGCCAGCAGTTACCAAAACAGGGGCTGGGCCTACGAGCAGTACTTC
cdr3_length: 16; clone_size: .; d_call: .; j_call: TRBJ2-2; v_call: TRBV19; cdr3_aa: CASSPRSTTNTGELFF; cdr3_nt: TGTGCCAGTAGTCCTAGGAGCACAACGAACACCGGGGAGCTGTTTTTT
cdr3_length: 13; clone_size: .; d_call: .; j_call: TRBJ2-7; v_call: TRBV28; cdr3_aa: CASRDQGPYEQYF; cdr3_nt: TGTGCCAGCAGAGACCAAGGCCCCTATGAGCAGTACTTC
cdr3_length: 18; clone_size: .; d_call: TRBD2; j_call: TRBJ2-1; v_call: TRBV10-1; cdr3_aa: CASSLRRTSGLGYNEQFF; cdr3_nt: TGCGCCAGCAGTCTACGAAGGACTAGCGGGTTGGGCTACAATGAGCAGTTCTTC
cdr3_length: 12; clone_size: few; d_call: .; j_call: TRBJ2-5; v_call: TRBV6-1; cdr3_aa: CASSPGDWTQYF; cdr3_nt: TGTGCCAGCAGTCCCGGGGATTGGACCCAGTACTTC
cdr3_length: 14; clone_size: .; d_call: .; j_call: TRBJ2-7; v_call: TRBV5-1; cdr3_aa: CASSPGDYSYEQYF; cdr3_nt: TGCGCCAGCAGCCCCGGGGATTACTCCTACGAGCAGTACTTC
cdr3_length: 15; clone_size: few; d_call: .; j_call: TRBJ2-2; v_call: TRBV2; cdr3_aa: CASRVGTRKGGELFF; cdr3_nt: TGTGCCAGCAGAGTCGGGACAAGAAAAGGCGGGGAGCTGTTTTTT
cdr3_length: 13; clone_size: once; d_call: .; j_call: TRBJ1-5; v_call: TRBV11-2; cdr3_aa: CASSLGGHQPQHF; cdr3_nt: TGTGCCAGCAGCTTAGGGGGACATCAGCCCCAGCATTTT
cdr3_length: 16; clone_size: .; d_call: .; j_call: TRBJ1-1; v_call: TRBV5-1; cdr3_aa: CASSSGQFLLDTEAFF; cdr3_nt: TGCGCCAGCAGCTCCGGACAGTTCCTGTTGGACACTGAAGCTTTCTTT
cdr3_length: 15; clone_size: .; d_call: .; j_call: TRBJ2-3; v_call: TRBV11-1; cdr3_aa: CASSLVGTSTDTQYF; cdr3_nt: TGTGCCAGCAGCTTAGTAGGCACTAGCACAGATACGCAGTATTTT
cdr3_length: 15; clone_size: .; d_call: .; j_call: TRBJ2-3; v_call: TRBV7-9; cdr3_aa: CASSSGLSPTDTQYF; cdr3_nt: TGTGCCAGCAGCTCAGGACTATCCCCCACAGATACGCAGTATTTT
cdr3_length: 13; clone_size: .; d_call: .; j_call: TRBJ2-7; v_call: TRBV15; cdr3_aa: CATSREPLSEQYF; cdr3_nt: TGTGCCACCAGCAGAGAACCGCTCTCCGAGCAGTACTTC
cdr3_length: 16; clone_size: .; d_call: .; j_call: TRBJ2-3; v_call: TRBV9; cdr3_aa: CASSVGFADGTDTQYF; cdr3_nt: TGTGCCAGCAGCGTAGGGTTTGCCGACGGCACAGATACGCAGTATTTT
cdr3_length: 16; clone_size: .; d_call: TRBD1; j_call: TRBJ1-6; v_call: TRBV6-6; cdr3_aa: CASSNLGTANNSPLHF; cdr3_nt: TGTGCCAGCAGTAATCTGGGGACAGCTAATAATTCACCCCTCCACTTT
cdr3_length: 15; clone_size: .; d_call: TRBD2; j_call: TRBJ2-1; v_call: TRBV5-8; cdr3_aa: CASSLAGLSYNEQFF; cdr3_nt: TGTGCCAGCAGCCTAGCGGGACTATCCTACAATGAGCAGTTCTTC
cdr3_length: 15; clone_size: .; d_call: .; j_call: TRBJ1-4; v_call: TRBV7-2; cdr3_aa: CASSLGDSENEKLFF; cdr3_nt: TGTGCCAGCAGCCTGGGAGACAGCGAAAATGAAAAACTGTTTTTT
cdr3_length: 15; clone_size: once; d_call: .; j_call: TRBJ2-2; v_call: TRBV7-9; cdr3_aa: CASSPGSTNTGELFF; cdr3_nt: TGTGCCAGCAGCCCAGGCAGTACGAACACCGGGGAGCTGTTTTTT
cdr3_length: 18; clone_size: .; d_call: .; j_call: TRBJ2-7; v_call: TRBV14; cdr3_aa: CASSQDPSPLNGYYEQYF; cdr3_nt: TGTGCCAGCAGCCAAGATCCAAGCCCCCTGAACGGGTACTACGAGCAGTACTTC
cdr3_length: 14; clone_size: .; d_call: .; j_call: TRBJ1-4; v_call: TRBV6-5; cdr3_aa: CASSYFPANEKLFF; cdr3_nt: TGTGCCAGCAGTTATTTCCCAGCTAATGAAAAACTGTTTTTT
cdr3_length: 16; clone_size: .; d_call: TRBD2; j_call: TRBJ2-3; v_call: TRBV19; cdr3_aa: CASSGLAGGSTDTQYF; cdr3_nt: TGTGCCAGCTCGGGACTAGCGGGAGGGAGCACAGATACGCAGTATTTT
cdr3_length: 16; clone_size: .; d_call: TRBD1; j_call: TRBJ1-1; v_call: TRBV19; cdr3_aa: CASSIFGRGPTFEAFF; cdr3_nt: TGTGCCAGTAGTATTTTTGGCAGGGGGCCCACGTTTGAAGCTTTCTTT
cdr3_length: 13; clone_size: .; d_call: .; j_call: TRBJ1-5; v_call: TRBV7-2; cdr3_aa: CASSKRGNQPQHF; cdr3_nt: TGTGCCAGCAGCAAAAGAGGGAATCAGCCCCAGCATTTT
cdr3_length: 14; clone_size: few; d_call: .; j_call: TRBJ2-4; v_call: TRBV6-1; cdr3_aa: CASLGENGKNIQYF; cdr3_nt: TGTGCCAGCTTGGGAGAGAATGGCAAAAACATTCAGTACTTC
cdr3_length: 14; clone_size: .; d_call: .; j_call: TRBJ2-7; v_call: TRBV14; cdr3_aa: CASSQTLDSYEQYF; cdr3_nt: TGTGCCAGCAGCCAAACCCTAGACTCCTACGAGCAGTACTTC
cdr3_length: 14; clone_size: once; d_call: TRBD1; j_call: TRBJ2-7; v_call: TRBV19; cdr3_aa: CASSVQGAYYEQYF; cdr3_nt: TGTGCCAGTAGTGTACAGGGGGCTTATTACGAGCAGTACTTC
cdr3_length: 13; clone_size: .; d_call: .; j_call: TRBJ2-1; v_call: TRBV2; cdr3_aa: CASGALGSNEQFF; cdr3_nt: TGTGCCAGCGGCGCTCTCGGGAGCAATGAGCAGTTCTTC
cdr3_length: 19; clone_size: .; d_call: TRBD2; j_call: TRBJ2-7; v_call: TRBV27; cdr3_aa: CASSFRGAGGLLLAYEQYF; cdr3_nt: TGTGCCAGCAGTTTCCGCGGAGCGGGAGGCCTCCTCCTAGCCTACGAGCAGTACTTC
cdr3_length: 12; clone_size: .; d_call: .; j_call: TRBJ1-2; v_call: TRBV7-6; cdr3_aa: CASSTYNYGYTF; cdr3_nt: TGTGCCAGCAGCACTTATAACTATGGCTACACCTTC
cdr3_length: 14; clone_size: .; d_call: .; j_call: TRBJ2-5; v_call: TRBV2; cdr3_aa: CTSSEARAGETQYF; cdr3_nt: TGTACCAGCAGTGAAGCGCGGGCGGGAGAGACCCAGTACTTC
cdr3_length: 14; clone_size: .; d_call: TRBD2; j_call: TRBJ2-1; v_call: TRBV28; cdr3_aa: CASSGSGILNEQFF; cdr3_nt: TGTGCCAGCAGTGGGAGCGGGATTCTTAATGAGCAGTTCTTC
cdr3_length: 14; clone_size: .; d_call: .; j_call: TRBJ1-5; v_call: TRBV5-1; cdr3_aa: CASSLETGMKPQHF; cdr3_nt: TGCGCCAGCAGCTTGGAGACCGGCATGAAGCCCCAGCATTTT
cdr3_length: 12; clone_size: .; d_call: TRBD1; j_call: TRBJ2-1; v_call: TRBV6-6; cdr3_aa: CAIRDSHNEQFF; cdr3_nt: TGTGCCATTCGGGACAGCCACAATGAGCAGTTCTTC
cdr3_length: 11; clone_size: once; d_call: .; j_call: TRBJ2-7; v_call: TRBV29-1; cdr3_aa: CSVGREDEQYF; cdr3_nt: TGCAGCGTTGGCAGGGAGGACGAGCAGTACTTC
cdr3_length: 14; clone_size: few; d_call: .; j_call: TRBJ2-5; v_call: TRBV5-1; cdr3_aa: CASSLNPSQETQYF; cdr3_nt: TGCGCCAGCAGCTTAAATCCTAGTCAAGAGACCCAGTACTTC
cdr3_length: 17; clone_size: .; d_call: TRBD2; j_call: TRBJ2-7; v_call: TRBV7-6; cdr3_aa: CASSFGIAGALSYEQYF; cdr3_nt: TGTGCCAGCAGCTTCGGGATAGCGGGCGCACTCTCCTACGAGCAGTACTTC
cdr3_length: 16; clone_size: .; d_call: TRBD1; j_call: TRBJ2-5; v_call: TRBV29-1; cdr3_aa: CSVDIVSRTGLETQYF; cdr3_nt: TGCAGCGTTGATATTGTTTCCCGGACAGGGTTGGAGACCCAGTACTTC
cdr3_length: 15; clone_size: .; d_call: TRBD1; j_call: TRBJ2-6; v_call: TRBV18; cdr3_aa: CASSPTQGAGHVLTF; cdr3_nt: TGTGCCAGCTCACCGACACAGGGGGCGGGTCACGTCCTGACTTTC
cdr3_length: 15; clone_size: .; d_call: TRBD2; j_call: TRBJ2-3; v_call: TRBV7-9; cdr3_aa: CATARTSGSTDTQYF; cdr3_nt: TGTGCCACGGCGAGGACTAGCGGAAGCACAGATACGCAGTATTTT
cdr3_length: 14; clone_size: .; d_call: TRBD1; j_call: TRBJ1-5; v_call: TRBV6-5; cdr3_aa: CASSARDRNQPQHF; cdr3_nt: TGTGCCAGCAGTGCCCGGGACAGGAATCAGCCCCAGCATTTT
cdr3_length: 14; clone_size: .; d_call: .; j_call: TRBJ1-1; v_call: TRBV11-3; cdr3_aa: CASSFGGENTEAFF; cdr3_nt: TGTGCCAGCAGCTTCGGGGGGGAGAACACTGAAGCTTTCTTT
cdr3_length: 15; clone_size: .; d_call: .; j_call: TRBJ1-5; v_call: TRBV9; cdr3_aa: CASSATGTGVQPQHF; cdr3_nt: TGTGCCAGCAGCGCTACCGGGACGGGAGTGCAGCCCCAGCATTTT
cdr3_length: 13; clone_size: .; d_call: TRBD2; j_call: TRBJ2-1; v_call: TRBV19; cdr3_aa: CATGLGLFNEQFF; cdr3_nt: TGTGCCACCGGACTAGGGCTTTTCAATGAGCAGTTCTTC
cdr3_length: 16; clone_size: .; d_call: .; j_call: TRBJ2-7; v_call: TRBV23-1; cdr3_aa: CASSNQPDRLTYEQYF; cdr3_nt: TGCGCCAGCAGTAACCAACCTGACAGGTTGACCTACGAGCAGTACTTC
cdr3_length: 15; clone_size: .; d_call: .; j_call: TRBJ1-4; v_call: TRBV5-5; cdr3_aa: CASSFPGQLSEKLFF; cdr3_nt: TGTGCCAGCAGCTTTCCAGGGCAACTAAGTGAAAAACTGTTTTTT
cdr3_length: 16; clone_size: once; d_call: TRBD1; j_call: TRBJ2-2; v_call: TRBV11-2; cdr3_aa: CASSRPGTGDTGELFF; cdr3_nt: TGTGCCAGCAGCAGGCCCGGGACAGGGGACACCGGGGAGCTGTTTTTT
cdr3_length: 13; clone_size: .; d_call: .; j_call: TRBJ1-1; v_call: TRBV6-1; cdr3_aa: CASSATKNTEAFF; cdr3_nt: TGTGCCAGCAGTGCGACCAAGAACACTGAAGCTTTCTTT
cdr3_length: 12; clone_size: few; d_call: .; j_call: TRBJ2-1; v_call: TRBV11-3; cdr3_aa: CASSLGYNEQFF; cdr3_nt: TGTGCCAGCAGCTTGGGGTACAATGAGCAGTTCTTC
cdr3_length: 16; clone_size: .; d_call: TRBD1; j_call: TRBJ1-2; v_call: TRBV14; cdr3_aa: CASSRTGGAYNYGYTF; cdr3_nt: TGTGCCAGCAGCCGGACAGGGGGCGCATATAACTATGGCTACACCTTC
cdr3_length: 13; clone_size: .; d_call: .; j_call: TRBJ2-5; v_call: TRBV5-1; cdr3_aa: CASSWRLQETQYF; cdr3_nt: TGCGCCAGCAGCTGGCGGCTCCAAGAGACCCAGTACTTC